This entry is about one TCR beta chain. Construction of the TCRbeta library involved unique molecular identifiers. TCRdb recomputed calls from the PCR reads with MiXCR, one row per CDR3 protein. The data contain around 420,000 distinct CDR3 sequences, roughly 15% of them singletons. This record belongs to a study of T-cell reconstitution after alpha-beta-depleted transplantation in children. V shed 2 bases and J shed 4 bases, with 9 bases lying between them. The germline CDR1 and CDR2 sequences are MGHDK and SYGVNS. This CDR3 region has 13 residues. This sequence joins TRBV25-1 and TRBJ2-7, with D unresolved. The receptor was derived from a boy under three years old who had a stem cell transplant for Wiskott-Aldrich syndrome, so the T cells may come from the graft donor. The sample was PBMCs, mostly from graft donor cells, taken 360 days after TCRalphabeta/CD19-depleted stem cell transplant. The DNA of the CDR3 is TGTGCCAGCAGTGAAATAAGGAAGTACGAGCAGTACTTC. Amino acid sequence: CASSEIRKYEQYF.